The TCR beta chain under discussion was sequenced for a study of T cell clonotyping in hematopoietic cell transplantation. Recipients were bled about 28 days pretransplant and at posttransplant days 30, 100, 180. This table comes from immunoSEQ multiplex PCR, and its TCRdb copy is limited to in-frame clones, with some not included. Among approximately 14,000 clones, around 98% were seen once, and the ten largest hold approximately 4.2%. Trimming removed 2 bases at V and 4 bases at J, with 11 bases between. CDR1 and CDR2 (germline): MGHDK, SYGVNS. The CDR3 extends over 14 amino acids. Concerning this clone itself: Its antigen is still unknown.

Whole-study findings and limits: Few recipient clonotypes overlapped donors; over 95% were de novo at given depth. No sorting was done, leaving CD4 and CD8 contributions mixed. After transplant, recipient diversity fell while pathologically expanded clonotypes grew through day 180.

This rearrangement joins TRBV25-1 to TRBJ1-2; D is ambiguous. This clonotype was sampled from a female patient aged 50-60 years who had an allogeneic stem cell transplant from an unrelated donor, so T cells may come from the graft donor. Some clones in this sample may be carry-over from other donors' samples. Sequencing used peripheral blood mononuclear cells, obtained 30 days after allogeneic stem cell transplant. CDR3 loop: CASSEEGWSYGYTF. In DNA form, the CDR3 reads TGTGCCAGCAGTGAAGAGGGTTGGTCCTATGGCTACACCTTC.